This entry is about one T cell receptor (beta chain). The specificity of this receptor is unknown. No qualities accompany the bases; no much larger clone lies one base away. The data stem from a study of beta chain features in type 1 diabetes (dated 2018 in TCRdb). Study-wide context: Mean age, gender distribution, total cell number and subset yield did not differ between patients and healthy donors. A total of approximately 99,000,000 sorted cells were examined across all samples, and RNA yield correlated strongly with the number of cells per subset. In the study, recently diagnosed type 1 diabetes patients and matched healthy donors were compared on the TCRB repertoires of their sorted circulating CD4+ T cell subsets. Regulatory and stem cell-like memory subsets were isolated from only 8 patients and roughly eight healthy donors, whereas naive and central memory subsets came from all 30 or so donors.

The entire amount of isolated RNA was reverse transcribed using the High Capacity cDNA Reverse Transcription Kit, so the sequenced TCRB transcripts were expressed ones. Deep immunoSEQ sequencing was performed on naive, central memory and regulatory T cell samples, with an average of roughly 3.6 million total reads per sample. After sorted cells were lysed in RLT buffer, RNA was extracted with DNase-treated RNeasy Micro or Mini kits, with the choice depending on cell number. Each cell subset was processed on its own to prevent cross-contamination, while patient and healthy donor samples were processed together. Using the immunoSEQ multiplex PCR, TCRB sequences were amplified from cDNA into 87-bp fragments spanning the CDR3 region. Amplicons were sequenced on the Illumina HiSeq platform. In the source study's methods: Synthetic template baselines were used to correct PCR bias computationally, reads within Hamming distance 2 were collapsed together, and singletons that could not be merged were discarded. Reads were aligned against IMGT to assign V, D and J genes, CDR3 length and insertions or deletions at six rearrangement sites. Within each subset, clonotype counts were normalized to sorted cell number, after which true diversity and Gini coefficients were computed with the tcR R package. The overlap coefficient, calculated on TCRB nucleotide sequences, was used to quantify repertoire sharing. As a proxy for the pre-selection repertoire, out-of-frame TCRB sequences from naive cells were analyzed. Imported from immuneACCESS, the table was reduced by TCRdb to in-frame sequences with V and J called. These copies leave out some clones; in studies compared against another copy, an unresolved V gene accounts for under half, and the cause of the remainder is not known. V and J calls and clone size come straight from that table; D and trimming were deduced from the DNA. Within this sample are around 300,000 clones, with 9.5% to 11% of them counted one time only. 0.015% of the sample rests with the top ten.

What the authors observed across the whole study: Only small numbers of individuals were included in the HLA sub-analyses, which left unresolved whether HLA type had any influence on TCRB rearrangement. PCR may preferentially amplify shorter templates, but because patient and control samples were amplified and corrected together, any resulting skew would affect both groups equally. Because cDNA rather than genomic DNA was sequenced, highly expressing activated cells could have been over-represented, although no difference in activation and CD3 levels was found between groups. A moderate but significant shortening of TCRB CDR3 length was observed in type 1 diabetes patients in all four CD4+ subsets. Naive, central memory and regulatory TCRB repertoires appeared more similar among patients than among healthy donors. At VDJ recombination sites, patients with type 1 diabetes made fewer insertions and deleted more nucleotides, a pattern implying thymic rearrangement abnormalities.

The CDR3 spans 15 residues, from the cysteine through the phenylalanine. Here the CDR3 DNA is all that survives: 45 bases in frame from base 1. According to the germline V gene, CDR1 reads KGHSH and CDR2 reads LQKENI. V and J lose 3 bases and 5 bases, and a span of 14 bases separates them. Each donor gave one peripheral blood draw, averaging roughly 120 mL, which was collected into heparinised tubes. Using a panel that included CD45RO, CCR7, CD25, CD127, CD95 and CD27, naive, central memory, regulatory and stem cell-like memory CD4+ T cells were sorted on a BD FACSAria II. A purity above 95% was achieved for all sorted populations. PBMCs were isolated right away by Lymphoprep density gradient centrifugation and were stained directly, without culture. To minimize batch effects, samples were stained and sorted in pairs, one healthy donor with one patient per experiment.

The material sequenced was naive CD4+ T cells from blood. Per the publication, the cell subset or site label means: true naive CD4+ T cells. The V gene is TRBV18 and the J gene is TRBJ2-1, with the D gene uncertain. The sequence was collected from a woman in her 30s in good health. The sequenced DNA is TGTGCCAGCTCACCGATGCAAAGTCAGAACAATGAGCAGTTCTTC. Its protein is CASSPMQSQNNEQFF.